The clone carrying this T cell receptor (beta chain) appeared a single time. Its matching antigen is unknown. This entry belongs to a study of cytomegalovirus exposure and HLA in healthy donors. Libraries were prepared by immunoSEQ multiplex PCR; TCRdb keeps only in-frame clonotypes and omits some of them. The repertoire consists of about 220,000 clones, with around 87% occurring once and the leading ten covering 2.6%. Study results and limitations: It was reported that the classifier diagnosed cytomegalovirus status with high specificity and sensitivity in both the original and validation cohorts. Specificity of three CMV-associated chains for CMV antigens was verified in vitro.

Germline loops: CDR1 LNHDA, CDR2 SQIVND (reference sequence). This CDR3 spans 15 amino acids. Between the trimmed V and J ends, which lost 9 bases and 2 bases, there was a span of 17 bases. The gene calls are TRBV19 and TRBJ2-1; a possible D gene is TRBD1 (6 bases). Sequencing was done on a sample of PBMCs. The origin of this receptor is a man aged 18 to 35 in good health and CMV-seronegative. In nucleotides, the CDR3 is TGTGCCAGCCCTGACCGGACAGTCACCTACAATGAGCAGTTCTTC. Translated: CASPDRTVTYNEQFF.